This T cell receptor beta chain was sequenced for a study of cytomegalovirus exposure and HLA in healthy donors. Study-level points and caveats: Cytomegalovirus status was reportedly diagnosed by the classifier with high sensitivity and specificity.

Remarks on this clone: Its antigen is currently unknown.

The CDR3 is made up of 14 amino acids. V was clipped by 0 bases and J by 8 bases; unmatched bases: 3. Per the germline V gene, CDR1 is SGDLS and CDR2 is YYNGEE. Data came from immunoSEQ multiplex PCR; TCRdb stores just in-frame clones and leaves some out. The sample includes about 220,000 clones, 75% to 95% of them seen just once. J is TRBJ1-4 and V is TRBV9; the match to TRBD1 covers 8 bases. Material: PBMCs. This TCR derives from a woman in her late teens or twenties in good health and CMV-seronegative. Here the CDR3 reads CASSVGTGGEKLFF. CDR3 DNA sequence: TGTGCCAGCAGCGTAGGAACAGGGGGGGAAAAACTGTTTTTT.